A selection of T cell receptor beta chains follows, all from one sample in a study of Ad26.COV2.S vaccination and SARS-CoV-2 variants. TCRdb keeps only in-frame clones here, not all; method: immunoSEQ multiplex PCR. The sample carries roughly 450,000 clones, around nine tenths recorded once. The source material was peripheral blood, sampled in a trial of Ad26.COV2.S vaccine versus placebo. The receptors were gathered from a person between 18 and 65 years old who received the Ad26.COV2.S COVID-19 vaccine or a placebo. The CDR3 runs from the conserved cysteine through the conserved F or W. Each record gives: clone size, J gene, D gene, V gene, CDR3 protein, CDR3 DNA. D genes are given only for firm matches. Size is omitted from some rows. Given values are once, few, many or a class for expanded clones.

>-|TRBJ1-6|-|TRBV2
CASSRDNSPLHF
TGTGCCAGCAGCAGGGACAATTCACCCCTCCACTTT
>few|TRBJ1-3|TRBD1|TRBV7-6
CASSLTSDRAGNTIYF
TGTGCCAGCAGCCTGACTTCGGACAGGGCCGGAAACACCATATATTTT
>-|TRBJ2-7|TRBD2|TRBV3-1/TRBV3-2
CASSQDWSGGGMYEQYF
TGTGCCAGCAGCCAAGATTGGAGCGGGGGAGGGATGTACGAGCAGTACTTC
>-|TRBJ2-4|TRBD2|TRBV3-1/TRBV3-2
CASSQAPSGRWNIQYF
TGTGCCAGCAGCCAAGCTCCTAGCGGGAGGTGGAACATTCAGTACTTC
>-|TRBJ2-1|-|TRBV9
CASSSGPNEQFF
TGTGCCAGCAGCTCCGGCCCTAATGAGCAGTTCTTC
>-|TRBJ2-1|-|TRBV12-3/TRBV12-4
CASSPTTHNEQFF
TGTGCCAGCAGCCCCACTACCCACAATGAGCAGTTCTTC
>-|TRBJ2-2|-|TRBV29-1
CSVEEAGSNTGELFF
TGCAGCGTTGAAGAGGCAGGGTCGAACACCGGGGAGCTGTTTTTT
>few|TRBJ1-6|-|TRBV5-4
CASSLGGGPLHF
TGTGCCAGCAGCTTGGGGGGTGGACCCCTCCACTTT
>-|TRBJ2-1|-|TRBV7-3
CASSQSSYNEQFF
TGTGCCAGCAGCCAGAGCTCCTACAATGAGCAGTTCTTC
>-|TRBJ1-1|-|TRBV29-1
CSVETGQAFF
TGCAGCGTTGAAACCGGTCAAGCTTTCTTT
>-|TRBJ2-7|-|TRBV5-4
CASSLKWGNEQYF
TGTGCCAGCAGCTTGAAATGGGGGAACGAGCAGTACTTC
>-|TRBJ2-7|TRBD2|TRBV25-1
CASSEYPLAGSVQYF
TGTGCCAGCAGTGAATATCCACTAGCGGGAAGTGTGCAGTACTTC
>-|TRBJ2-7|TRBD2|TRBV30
CAWGGTSGSGEQYF
TGTGCCTGGGGCGGGACTAGCGGGAGCGGGGAGCAGTACTTC
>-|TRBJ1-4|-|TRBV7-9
CASSLSGANEKLFF
TGTGCCAGCAGCCTTTCAGGGGCTAATGAAAAACTGTTTTTT
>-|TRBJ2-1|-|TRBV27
CASSYLQGNEQFF
TGTGCCAGCAGTTACTTGCAGGGCAATGAGCAGTTCTTC
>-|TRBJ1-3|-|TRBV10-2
CASTQTGIGNTIYF
TGCGCCAGCACCCAAACAGGGATAGGAAACACCATATATTTT
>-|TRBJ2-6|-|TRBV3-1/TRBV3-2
CASSQSRVPGANVLTF
TGTGCCAGCAGCCAATCCAGGGTGCCTGGGGCCAACGTCCTGACTTTC
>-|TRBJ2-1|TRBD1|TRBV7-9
CASSLRDRYNEQFF
TGTGCCAGCAGCCTCCGGGACAGATACAATGAGCAGTTCTTC
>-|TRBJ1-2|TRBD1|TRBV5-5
CASSQRTGGTYGYTF
TGTGCCAGCAGCCAAAGGACAGGGGGTACCTATGGCTACACCTTC